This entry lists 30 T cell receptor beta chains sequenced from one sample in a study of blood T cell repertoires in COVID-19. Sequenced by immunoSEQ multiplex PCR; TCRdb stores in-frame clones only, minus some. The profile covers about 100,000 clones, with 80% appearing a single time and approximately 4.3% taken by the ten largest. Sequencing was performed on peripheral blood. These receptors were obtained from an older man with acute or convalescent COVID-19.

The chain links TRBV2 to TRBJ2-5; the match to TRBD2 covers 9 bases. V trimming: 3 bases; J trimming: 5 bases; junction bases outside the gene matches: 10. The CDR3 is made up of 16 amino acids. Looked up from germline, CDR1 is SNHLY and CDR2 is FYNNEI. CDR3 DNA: TGTGCCAGCAGTGAGTCCCCGGGACTAGCTGAGGAGACCCAGTACTTC. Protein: CASSESPGLAEETQYF.

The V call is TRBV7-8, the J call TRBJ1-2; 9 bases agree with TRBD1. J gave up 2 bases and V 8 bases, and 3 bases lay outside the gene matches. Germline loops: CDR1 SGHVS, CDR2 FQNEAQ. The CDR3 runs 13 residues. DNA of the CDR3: TGTGCCAGCGGGACAGGGCGAAACTATGGCTACACCTTC. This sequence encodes CASGTGRNYGYTF.

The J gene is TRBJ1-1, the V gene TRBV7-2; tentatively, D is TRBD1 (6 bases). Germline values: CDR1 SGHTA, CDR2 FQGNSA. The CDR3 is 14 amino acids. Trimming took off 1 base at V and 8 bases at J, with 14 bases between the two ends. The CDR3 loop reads CASSLGGGGLEAFF. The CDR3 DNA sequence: TGTGCCAGCAGCTTAGGAGGGGGGGGACTGGAAGCTTTCTTT.

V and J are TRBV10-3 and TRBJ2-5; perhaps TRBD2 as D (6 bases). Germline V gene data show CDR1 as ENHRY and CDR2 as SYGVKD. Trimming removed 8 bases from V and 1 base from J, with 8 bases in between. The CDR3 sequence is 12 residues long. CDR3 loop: CAIGDSQETQYF. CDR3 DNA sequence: TGTGCCATCGGGGACTCCCAAGAGACCCAGTACTTC.

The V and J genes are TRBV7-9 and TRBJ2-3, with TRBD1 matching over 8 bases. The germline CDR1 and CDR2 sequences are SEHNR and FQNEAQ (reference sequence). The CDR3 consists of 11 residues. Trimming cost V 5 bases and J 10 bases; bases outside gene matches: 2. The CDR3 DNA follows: TGTGCCAGCAGCAAACAGGGGGCGCAGTATTTT. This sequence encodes CASSKQGAQYF.

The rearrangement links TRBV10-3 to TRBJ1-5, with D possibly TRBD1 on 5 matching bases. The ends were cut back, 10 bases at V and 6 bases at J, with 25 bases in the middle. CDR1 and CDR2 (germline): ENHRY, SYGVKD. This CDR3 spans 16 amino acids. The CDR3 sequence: CATPRVEQDMSQPQHF. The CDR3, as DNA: TGTGCCACCCCTAGGGTCGAACAGGACATGTCTCAGCCCCAGCATTTT.

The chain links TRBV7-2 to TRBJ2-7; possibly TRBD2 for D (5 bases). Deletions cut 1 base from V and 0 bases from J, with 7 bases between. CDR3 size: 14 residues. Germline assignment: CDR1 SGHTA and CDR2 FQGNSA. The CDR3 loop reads CASSLEGSSYEQYF. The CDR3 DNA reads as TGTGCCAGCAGCTTAGAAGGGAGCTCCTACGAGCAGTACTTC.

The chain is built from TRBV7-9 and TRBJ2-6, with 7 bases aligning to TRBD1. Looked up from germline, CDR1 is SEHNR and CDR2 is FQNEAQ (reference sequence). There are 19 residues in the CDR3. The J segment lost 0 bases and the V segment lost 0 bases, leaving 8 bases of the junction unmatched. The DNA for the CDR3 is TGTGCCAGCAGCTTAGCGGCCGGGACAGCCGTCTCTGGGGCCAACGTCCTGACTTTC. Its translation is CASSLAAGTAVSGANVLTF.

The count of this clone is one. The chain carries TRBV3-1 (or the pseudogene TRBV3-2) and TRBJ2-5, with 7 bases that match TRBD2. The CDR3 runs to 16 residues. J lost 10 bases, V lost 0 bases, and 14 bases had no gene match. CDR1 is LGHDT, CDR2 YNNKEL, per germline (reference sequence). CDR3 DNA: TGTGCCAGCAGCCAAGATTGGGGGGGGGTGCCACTGAACCAGTACTTC. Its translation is CASSQDWGGVPLNQYF.

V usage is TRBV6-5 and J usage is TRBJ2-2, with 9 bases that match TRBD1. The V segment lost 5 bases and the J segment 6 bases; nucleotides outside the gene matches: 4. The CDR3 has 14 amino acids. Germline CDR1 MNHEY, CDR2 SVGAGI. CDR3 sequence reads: CASSPDRGSGELFF. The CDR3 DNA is TGTGCCAGCAGTCCGGACAGGGGATCCGGGGAGCTGTTTTTT.

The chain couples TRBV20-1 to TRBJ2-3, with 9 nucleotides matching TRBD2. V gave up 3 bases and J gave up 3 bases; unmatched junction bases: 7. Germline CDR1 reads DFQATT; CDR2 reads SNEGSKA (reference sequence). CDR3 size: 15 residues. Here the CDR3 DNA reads TGCAGTGCTAGTTCCCTAGCGGGGTTTACAGATACGCAGTATTTT. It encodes CSASSLAGFTDTQYF.

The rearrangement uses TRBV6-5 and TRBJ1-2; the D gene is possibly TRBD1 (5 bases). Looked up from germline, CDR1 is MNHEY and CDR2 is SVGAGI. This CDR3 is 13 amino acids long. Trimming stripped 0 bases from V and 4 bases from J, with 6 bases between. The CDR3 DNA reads TGTGCCAGCAGTTACTCGGGGGGCTATGGCTACACCTTC. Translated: CASSYSGGYGYTF.

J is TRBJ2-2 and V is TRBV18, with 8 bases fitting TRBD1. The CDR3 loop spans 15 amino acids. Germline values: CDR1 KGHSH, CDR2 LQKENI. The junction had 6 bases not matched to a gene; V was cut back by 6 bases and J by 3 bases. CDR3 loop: CASSPQGAHTGELFF. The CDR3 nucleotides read TGTGCCAGCTCCCCCCAGGGGGCGCACACCGGGGAGCTGTTTTTT.

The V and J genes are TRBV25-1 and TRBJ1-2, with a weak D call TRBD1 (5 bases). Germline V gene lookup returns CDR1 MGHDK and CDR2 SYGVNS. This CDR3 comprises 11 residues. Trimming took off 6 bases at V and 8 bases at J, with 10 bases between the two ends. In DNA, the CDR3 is TGTGCCAGCAGCAGGGTAGGAGGCTACACCTTC. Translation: CASSRVGGYTF.

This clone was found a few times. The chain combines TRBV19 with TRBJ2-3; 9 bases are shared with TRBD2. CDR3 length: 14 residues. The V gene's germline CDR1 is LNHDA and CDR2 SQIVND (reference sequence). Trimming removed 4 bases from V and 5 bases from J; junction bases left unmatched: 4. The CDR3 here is CASSSGGAIDTQYF. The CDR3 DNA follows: TGTGCCAGTAGTAGCGGGGGGGCCATAGATACGCAGTATTTT.

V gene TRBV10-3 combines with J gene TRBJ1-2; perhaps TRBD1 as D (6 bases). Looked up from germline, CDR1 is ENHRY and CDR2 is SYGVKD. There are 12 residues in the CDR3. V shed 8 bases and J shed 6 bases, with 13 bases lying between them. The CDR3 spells CAISGEINGYTF. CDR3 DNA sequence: TGTGCCATCTCAGGGGAAATAAATGGCTACACCTTC.

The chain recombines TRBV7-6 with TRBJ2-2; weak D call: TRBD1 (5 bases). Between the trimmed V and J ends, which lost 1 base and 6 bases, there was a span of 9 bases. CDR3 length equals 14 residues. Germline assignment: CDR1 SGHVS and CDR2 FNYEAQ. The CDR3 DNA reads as TGTGCCAGCAGCTTAGACCCAGGGCCCGGGGAGCTGTTTTTT. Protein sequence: CASSLDPGPGELFF.

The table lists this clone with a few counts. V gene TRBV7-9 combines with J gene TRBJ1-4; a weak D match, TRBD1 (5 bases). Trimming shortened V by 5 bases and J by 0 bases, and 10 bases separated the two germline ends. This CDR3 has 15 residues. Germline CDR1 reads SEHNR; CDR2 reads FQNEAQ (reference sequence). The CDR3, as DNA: TGTGCCAGCAGCCCACAGGCTGCAACTAATGAAAAACTGTTTTTT. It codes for CASSPQAATNEKLFF.

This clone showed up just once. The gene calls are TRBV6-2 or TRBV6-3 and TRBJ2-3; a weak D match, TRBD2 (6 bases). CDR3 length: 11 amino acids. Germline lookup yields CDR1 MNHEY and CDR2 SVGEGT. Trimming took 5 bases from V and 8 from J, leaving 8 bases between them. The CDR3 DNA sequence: TGTGCCAGCAGTCTGGGAGGTACGCAGTATTTT. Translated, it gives CASSLGGTQYF.

CDR3 sequence: CASGPGQGSEKLFF. CDR3 nucleotide sequence: TGCGCCAGCGGACCGGGACAGGGTTCAGAAAAACTGTTTTTT. V is TRBV5-1 and J is TRBJ1-4; 9 bases match TRBD1. CDR3 length: 14 amino acids. Germline lookup yields CDR1 SGHRS and CDR2 YFSETQ. V trimming: 7 bases; J trimming: 8 bases; junction bases outside the gene matches: 9.

CDR3 protein: CASSLAAQGNYGYTF. The CDR3 DNA reads as TGTGCCAGCAGCTTAGCGGCCCAGGGTAACTATGGCTACACCTTC. J is TRBJ1-2 and V is TRBV7-2; possibly TRBD1 for D (5 bases). The ends were cut back, 0 bases at V and 1 base at J, with 9 bases in the middle. From germline, CDR1 is SGHTA and CDR2 FQGNSA. The CDR3 length is 15 residues.

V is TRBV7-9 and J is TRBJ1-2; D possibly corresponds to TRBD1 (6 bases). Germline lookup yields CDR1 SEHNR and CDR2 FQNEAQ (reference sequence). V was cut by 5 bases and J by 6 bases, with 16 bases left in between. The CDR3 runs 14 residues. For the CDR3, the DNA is TGTGCCAGCAGCCCCTTTGGGGGCGGCGATGGCTACACCTTC. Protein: CASSPFGGGDGYTF.

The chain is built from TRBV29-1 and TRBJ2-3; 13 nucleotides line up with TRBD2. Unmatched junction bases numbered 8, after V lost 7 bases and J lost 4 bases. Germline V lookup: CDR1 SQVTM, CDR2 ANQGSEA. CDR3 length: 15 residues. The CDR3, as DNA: TGCAGCGGGAGGACTAGCGGGGGTTACGCAGATACGCAGTATTTT. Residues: CSGRTSGGYADTQYF.

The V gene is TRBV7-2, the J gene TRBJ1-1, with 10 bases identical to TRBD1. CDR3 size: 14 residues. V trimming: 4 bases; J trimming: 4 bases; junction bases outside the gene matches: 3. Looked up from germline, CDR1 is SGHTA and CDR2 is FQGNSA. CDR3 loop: CASSSRTGGTEAFF. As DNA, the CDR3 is TGTGCCAGCAGCTCCAGGACAGGGGGCACTGAAGCTTTCTTT.

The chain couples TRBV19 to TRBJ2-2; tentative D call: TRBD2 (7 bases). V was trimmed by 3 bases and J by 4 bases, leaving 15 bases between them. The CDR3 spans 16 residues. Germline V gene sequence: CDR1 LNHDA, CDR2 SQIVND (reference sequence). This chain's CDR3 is CASSIFRGAGTGELFF. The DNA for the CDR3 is TGTGCCAGTAGTATTTTTCGGGGGGCGGGCACCGGGGAGCTGTTTTTT.

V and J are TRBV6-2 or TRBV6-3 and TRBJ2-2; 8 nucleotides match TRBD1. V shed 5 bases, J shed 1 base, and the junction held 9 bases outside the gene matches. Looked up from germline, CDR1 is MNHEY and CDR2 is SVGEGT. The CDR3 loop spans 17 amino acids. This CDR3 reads CASSKPAGTGNTGELFF. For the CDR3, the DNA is TGTGCCAGCAGTAAACCAGCCGGGACAGGGAACACCGGGGAGCTGTTTTTT.

This CDR3 is CATSGLAGPDTQYF. DNA for the CDR3: TGTGCCACCTCGGGACTAGCGGGTCCGGATACGCAGTATTTT. V and J are TRBV10-3 and TRBJ2-3; TRBD2 matches 12 bases. The ends lost 10 bases at V and 6 bases at J; junction bases unmatched: 8. This CDR3 contains 14 residues. CDR1 and CDR2 (germline): ENHRY, SYGVKD.

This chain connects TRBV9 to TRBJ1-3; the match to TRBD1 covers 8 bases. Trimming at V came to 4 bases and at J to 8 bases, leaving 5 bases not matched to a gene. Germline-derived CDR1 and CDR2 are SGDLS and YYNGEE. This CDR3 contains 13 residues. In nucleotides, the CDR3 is TGTGCCAGCAGCACAGGACAGGGAGACACCATATATTTT. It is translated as CASSTGQGDTIYF.

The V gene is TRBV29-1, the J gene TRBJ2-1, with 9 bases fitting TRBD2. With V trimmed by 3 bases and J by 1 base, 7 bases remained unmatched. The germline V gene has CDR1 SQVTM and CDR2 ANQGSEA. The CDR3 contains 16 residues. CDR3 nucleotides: TGCAGCGTTGAGGGTGCGGGAGGGCAATCCTACAATGAGCAGTTCTTC. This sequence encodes CSVEGAGGQSYNEQFF.

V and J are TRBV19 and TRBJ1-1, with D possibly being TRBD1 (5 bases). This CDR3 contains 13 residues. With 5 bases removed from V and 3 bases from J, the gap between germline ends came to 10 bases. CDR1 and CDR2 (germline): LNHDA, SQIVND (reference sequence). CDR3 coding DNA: TGTGCCAGTAGTGAGAAACAGGACACTGAAGCTTTCTTT. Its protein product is CASSEKQDTEAFF.